Presented here are 29 T cell receptor beta chains from one specimen sequenced in a study of blood T cells in healthy people across ages. Combining a sample-barcoded 5' primer with a J-beta primer mix, a second PCR ran for roughly 7 to 12 cycles. TCRdb ran MiXCR on the 5' RACE reads and lists one entry per CDR3 protein. The data contain fewer than 900,000 distinct CDR3 sequences, approximately 39% of them seen just once; the ten biggest clones take up around a fifth. Sequencing input: blood. Every receptor here comes from a woman aged 55-75 years in good health.

This clonotype has at least ten counts. The chain uses TRBV6-2 or TRBV6-3 and TRBJ2-5, with D possibly matching TRBD1 (6 bases). Trimming cost V 4 bases and J 1 base, with 16 bases left between them. The CDR3 consists of 16 residues. Germline CDR1 reads MNHEY; CDR2 reads SVGEGT. The chain's CDR3 is CASSSRGRAAQETQYF. The CDR3 DNA reads as TGTGCCAGCAGTTCCAGGGGTCGGGCAGCCCAAGAGACCCAGTACTTC.

This clonotype was seen a few times. CDR3 loop: CASSLMSSGRSSYNEQFF. The DNA for the CDR3 is TGTGCCAGCAGCTTAATGAGCAGCGGGAGGAGCTCCTACAATGAGCAGTTCTTC. The chain joins TRBV7-3 to TRBJ2-1, with 9 bases that match TRBD2. Trimming at V came to 1 base and at J to 0 bases, leaving 7 bases not matched to a gene. Germline loops: CDR1 SGHTA, CDR2 FQGTGA. This CDR3 is 18 amino acids long.

The rearrangement uses TRBV6-2 or TRBV6-3 and TRBJ1-5, with D uncertain. Germline loops: CDR1 MNHEY, CDR2 SVGEGT. The CDR3 totals 13 residues. Trimming pared 7 bases from V and 1 base from J, leaving 8 bases between. The CDR3 DNA reads as TGTGCCAGCACGGCCCTAAGCAATCAGCCCCAGCATTTT. Translated, it gives CASTALSNQPQHF.

This clonotype has just a few counts. The V call is TRBV28, the J call TRBJ2-1; 8 bases fit TRBD2. The junction had 12 bases not matched to a gene; V was cut back by 2 bases and J by 12 bases. The CDR3 length is 15 residues. Germline loops: CDR1 MDHEN, CDR2 SYDVKM. DNA for the CDR3: TGTGCCAGCAGTTTAGCTACCAGCGGGGGCCTGACGCAGTTCTTC. Residues: CASSLATSGGLTQFF.

About this clonotype itself: At one of its ends the junction is not consistent with the germline gene, which may arise from a read error. The chain employs TRBV11-1 and TRBJ2-7; D perhaps matches TRBD2 (5 bases). Germline V CDR1 and CDR2: SGHAT, FQDESV (reference sequence). This CDR3 contains 13 residues. The CDR3 protein is CAGSLSGSDEQYF. The DNA of the CDR3 is TGTGCCGGCAGCTTATCGGGGTCAGACGAGCAGTACTTC. Full variable domain (outside the CDR3, taken from reference TRBV11-1 and TRBJ2-7): EAEVAQSPRYKITEKSQAVAFWCDPISGHATLYWYRQILGQGPELLVQFQDESVVDDSQLPKDRFSAERLKGVDSTLKIQPAELGDSAMYLCAGSLSGSDEQYFGPGTRLTVT.

This chain connects TRBV6-5 to TRBJ2-1, with 12 nucleotides matching TRBD2. With V trimmed by 5 bases and J by 4 bases, 3 bases remained unmatched. Germline CDR1 MNHEY, CDR2 SVGAGI. This CDR3 has 15 amino acids. Here the CDR3 DNA reads TGTGCCAGCAGTAGGACTAGCGGGAAATACAATGAGCAGTTCTTC. This encodes CASSRTSGKYNEQFF.

The chain couples TRBV2 to TRBJ1-2, with 8 nucleotides matching TRBD1. The ends lost 0 bases at V and 9 bases at J; junction bases unmatched: 12. There are 16 residues in the CDR3. Germline values: CDR1 SNHLY, CDR2 FYNNEI. The DNA for the CDR3 is TGTGCCAGCAGTGAAGCCCCAATCGGACAGGGATTTAGCTACACCTTC. Protein: CASSEAPIGQGFSYTF.

The chain joins TRBV28 to TRBJ2-6, with unresolved D. The CDR3 is 17 amino acids. Trimming pared 2 bases from V and 0 bases from J, leaving 11 bases between. The germline CDR1 and CDR2 sequences are MDHEN and SYDVKM. CDR3 nucleotides: TGTGCCAGCAGTTTAGGGTCAGGAGTCTCTGGGGCCAACGTCCTGACTTTC. Translating it yields CASSLGSGVSGANVLTF.

The chain recombines TRBV5-6 with TRBJ1-6, with D perhaps matching TRBD1 (5 bases). Deletions cut 4 bases from V and 0 bases from J, with 29 bases between. Germline V CDR1 and CDR2: SGHDT, YYEEEE. This CDR3 is 22 amino acids long. The CDR3 sequence: CASSRHTKVSGTPSSYNSPLHF. The CDR3 region has the DNA TGTGCCAGCAGCCGTCACACAAAAGTTTCCGGGACGCCGAGCTCCTATAATTCACCCCTCCACTTT.

As regards this clonotype: This may arise from a read error, as a much more abundant clone is one base away. The V gene is TRBV6-5, the J gene TRBJ2-1; perhaps TRBD2 as D (6 bases). CDR1 MNHEY and CDR2 SVGAGI come from the germline V gene. The CDR3 covers 14 residues. DNA of the CDR3: TGTACCAGCAGCTCCGGGACTGGCTACAATGAGCAGTTCTTC. This encodes CTSSSGTGYNEQFF.

In its sample, this clonotype was seen many times. The rearrangement joins TRBV9 to TRBJ1-6; D perhaps matches TRBD1 (5 bases). Germline CDR1 SGDLS, CDR2 YYNGEE. V lost 3 bases to trimming and J lost 13 bases, with 20 bases between them. The CDR3 has 15 amino acids. The CDR3 region is CASSATGTGNWPLHF. The CDR3, as DNA: TGTGCCAGCAGCGCAACCGGGACGGGAAATTGGCCCCTCCACTTT.

In its sample, this clonotype was seen a few times. The rearrangement joins TRBV12-3 or TRBV12-4 to TRBJ2-5; 10 bases fit TRBD2. Trimming cost V 7 bases and J 12 bases; bases outside gene matches: 14. The CDR3 runs to 14 residues. CDR3 coding DNA: TGTGCCAGCAAGTGGGGTCGGCTAGCGGGAGCTAAGTACTTC. Translated: CASKWGRLAGAKYF.

About this clonotype: No conserved phenylalanine or tryptophan is present at the end of the CDR3, so a read error is the likely explanation. This chain uses TRBV7-9 with TRBJ2-7; TRBD1 agrees at 7 bases. The better agreement between TRBJ2-4 and the DNA end casts doubt on the J call. Germline V gene sequence: CDR1 SEHNR, CDR2 FQNEAQ (reference sequence). The CDR3 extends over 12 amino acids. The DNA of the CDR3 is TGTGCCAGCAGCGACAGGGAAAACATTCAGTACTAC. Translating gives CASSDRENIQYY.

The chain carries TRBV5-6 and TRBJ2-4; TRBD2 agrees at 11 bases. The DNA end is more similar to TRBJ2-7, so the J call may be wrong. The germline V gene has CDR1 SGHDT and CDR2 YYEEEE. The CDR3 loop spans 19 amino acids. Here the CDR3 DNA reads TGTGCCAGCAGCTCTACCTTCGGGACTAGCGGCAACCGGTTCTACGAGCAGTACTTC. Protein sequence: CASSSTFGTSGNRFYEQYF.

This clonotype was seen more than once but under ten times. The chain recombines TRBV5-5 with TRBJ1-2; 10 positions match TRBD1. Germline V CDR1 and CDR2: SGHKS, YYEKEE (reference sequence). Losses at the gene ends were 3 bases for V and 7 bases for J; bases not matched to a gene: 3. The CDR3 is 13 residues long. For the CDR3, the DNA is TGTGCCAGCAGCTGGACAGGGGGGTTTGGCTACACCTTC. Its translation is CASSWTGGFGYTF.

On this clonotype itself: One base away lies a much larger clone, so this may be a sequencing read error. V gene TRBV24-1 combines with J gene TRBJ2-1, with D perhaps TRBD1 (6 bases). Germline-derived CDR1 and CDR2 are KGHDR and SFDVKD. This CDR3 is built from 14 residues. In DNA, the CDR3 is TGTGTCACCAGTGATATAGGGGGTCACAATGAGCAGTTCTTC. Translated, it gives CVTSDIGGHNEQFF.

The chain couples TRBV4-2 to TRBJ1-5; the D gene is possibly TRBD1 (5 bases). Deletions cut 1 base from V and 2 bases from J, with 12 bases between. Germline V lookup: CDR1 LGHNA, CDR2 YNFKEQ. This CDR3 is 16 amino acids long. CDR3 bases: TGTGCCAGCAGCCAAGGGGGCGGAAAGGGCAATCAGCCCCAGCATTTT. Amino acids: CASSQGGGKGNQPQHF.

This clonotype has a count of ten or more. V gene TRBV12-3 or TRBV12-4 combines with J gene TRBJ2-3; 9 nucleotides align to TRBD2. Trimming cost V 5 bases and J 4 bases; bases outside gene matches: 4. This CDR3 comprises 14 residues. The CDR3, as DNA: TGTGCCAGCAGTCATAGCGGGAGCGCAGATACGCAGTATTTT. It translates to CASSHSGSADTQYF.

The J gene is TRBJ2-3, the V gene TRBV12-3 or TRBV12-4; D uncertain. Trimming cost V 3 bases and J 0 bases, with 10 bases left between them. The CDR3 runs to 15 residues. CDR3 in amino acids: CASSFRQASTDTQYF. The CDR3, as DNA: TGTGCCAGCAGTTTTCGGCAAGCTAGCACAGATACGCAGTATTTT.

The chain couples TRBV24-1 to TRBJ2-5; weak D call: TRBD1 (5 bases). The V end was cut by 3 bases, the J end by 1 base, with 11 bases between. The germline gives CDR1 KGHDR, CDR2 SFDVKD. The CDR3 is 15 residues long. The CDR3 coding sequence is TGTGCCACCAGTGATAATAGACAGCCCCAAGAGACCCAGTACTTC. Encoded protein: CATSDNRQPQETQYF.

This clonotype was observed a handful of times. The V and J genes are TRBV10-3 and TRBJ2-1; no definite D call. The CDR3 extends over 13 amino acids. Germline V gene data show CDR1 as ENHRY and CDR2 as SYGVKD. Trimming shortened V by 0 bases and J by 11 bases, and 11 bases separated the two germline ends. The CDR3 loop is CAISESTVVQQFF. Written as DNA, the CDR3 is TGTGCCATCAGTGAGTCCACGGTGGTTCAGCAGTTCTTC.

V and J are TRBV24-1 and TRBJ2-1; D is possibly TRBD1 or TRBD2 (5 bases each). Trimming cost V 9 bases and J 4 bases, with 18 bases left between them. This CDR3 spans 15 amino acids. Germline loops: CDR1 KGHDR, CDR2 SFDVKD. The CDR3 DNA reads as TGTGCCACCCGAGGGGCAGACCCCTCGTACAATGAGCAGTTCTTC. As protein: CATRGADPSYNEQFF.

The chain uses TRBV5-1 and TRBJ1-6, with TRBD1 matching over 7 bases. Germline CDR1 is SGHRS and CDR2 is YFSETQ. This CDR3 spans 13 amino acids. V lost 7 bases to trimming and J lost 15 bases; unmatched junction nucleotides: 13. The CDR3 loop is CASGPQGGRLLHF. The DNA of the CDR3 is TGCGCCAGCGGCCCGCAGGGGGGTAGGCTCCTCCACTTT.

This clonotype was seen repeatedly, ten times or more. The chain carries TRBV18 and TRBJ2-7; 8 bases align to TRBD1. The V gene's germline CDR1 is KGHSH and CDR2 LQKENI. The CDR3 runs to 13 residues. Trimming cost V 8 bases and J 0 bases; bases outside gene matches: 3. The CDR3 nucleotides read TGTGCCAGCAGCCAGGGGGCCTCCTACGAGCAGTACTTC. This sequence encodes CASSQGASYEQYF.

V gene TRBV7-2 combines with J gene TRBJ2-3, with TRBD2 matching over 8 bases. V shed 8 bases, J shed 4 bases, and the junction held 8 bases outside the gene matches. CDR1 and CDR2 (germline): SGHTA, FQGNSA. The CDR3 runs to 14 residues. The CDR3 protein is CASASGRPPDTQYF. CDR3 in DNA: TGTGCCAGCGCTAGCGGGCGCCCCCCAGATACGCAGTATTTT.

V usage is TRBV3-1 and J usage is TRBJ2-1, with 15 bases fitting TRBD2. The DNA end is a closer match to TRBJ2-7, so the J assignment may be wrong. There are 16 residues in the CDR3. Germline V lookup: CDR1 LGHDT, CDR2 YNNKEL (reference sequence). The CDR3, as DNA: TGTGCCAGCAGCCCCGGACTAGCGGGGGGGTTGAATGAGCAGTACTTC. Protein: CASSPGLAGGLNEQYF.

This clonotype was found once. A much larger clone lies one base from this, so it may be a read error. The chain recombines TRBV4-3 with TRBJ2-1; no firm D call. This CDR3 comprises 14 residues. Germline CDR1 is LGHNA and CDR2 is YSLEER. The DNA of the CDR3 is TGCGCCAGCAGCCCTGCTAGATACTCCGATGAGCGGTTCTTC. Its protein is CASSPARYSDERFF.

In this sample, this clonotype turned up once. The rearrangement uses TRBV5-1 and TRBJ2-3; 8 bases are shared with TRBD2. Germline lookup yields CDR1 SGHRS and CDR2 YFSETQ. CDR3 length: 15 amino acids. The J segment lost 0 bases and the V segment lost 3 bases, leaving 3 bases of the junction unmatched. The CDR3 DNA sequence: TGCGCCAGCAGCTGGGCGGGGGGTAGCACAGATACGCAGTATTTT. Its protein is CASSWAGGSTDTQYF.

This clonotype has more than one count but fewer than ten. This chain joins TRBV10-3 and TRBJ2-7, with D possibly being TRBD1 (6 bases). The germline V and J ends were trimmed by 9 bases and 3 bases, with 12 bases remaining between them. The CDR3 sequence is 12 residues long. The germline V gene has CDR1 ENHRY and CDR2 SYGVKD. This CDR3 reads CAMATGSYEQYF. CDR3 bases: TGTGCCATGGCTACAGGGAGCTACGAGCAGTACTTC.